This TCR beta chain was obtained from a study of cytomegalovirus exposure and HLA in healthy donors. Study-level results: Indistinguishability led to the exclusion of some V segments, TRBV6-2 and TRBV6-3 included. The likely explanation for a cluster of highly shared sequence variants was sequencing artifact. Investigators reported some 150 TCR beta chains as tied to cytomegalovirus.

Trimming cost V 6 bases and J 1 base, with 10 bases left between them. CDR1 and CDR2 from the germline V gene are MNHEY and SMNVEV (reference sequence). The CDR3 extends over 15 amino acids. This PCR relied on a set of 60 Vbeta primers and 13 Jbeta primers. Generated by immunoSEQ multiplex PCR, the TCRdb table keeps only in-frame clones and is missing some. The repertoire holds 150,000 to 200,000 clones, with roughly 79% as singletons. This clone was observed a handful of times. Antigen: not known. The source is a young man in good health and CMV-seronegative. Input material: PBMCs. This rearrangement joins TRBV27 to TRBJ2-6; possibly TRBD2 for D (5 bases). As DNA, the CDR3 is TGTGCCAGCAGCCTAACTAGATCTGGGGCCAACGTCCTGACTTTC. Translation gives CASSLTRSGANVLTF.